This paragraph covers one T cell receptor beta chain sequence. The antigen remains unidentified. Built from TCR beta cDNA, the libraries had unique molecular identifiers in them. Via MiXCR, TCRdb re-called the PCR reads, giving one row per CDR3 protein. The sample lists approximately 770,000 distinct CDR3 sequences; 46% were seen once. The CDR3 loop spans 15 amino acids. J gave up 2 bases and V 5 bases, and 8 bases lay outside the gene matches. Germline V gives CDR1 SGHVS, CDR2 FNYEAQ. This sample is part of a study of post-analysis software for immune sequencing data. Study details: The courses of disease that were included comprised relapsing-remitting, secondary progressive and progressive-relapsing multiple sclerosis.

Study observations and caveats: There was significantly lower normalized Chao1 diversity in multiple sclerosis patients than in controls. The five TRBV segments detected at higher frequency in patients than in controls included TRBV5-6, TRBV5-1 and TRBV20-1. Clustering by F measure revealed strong co-clustering among samples prepared together in one batch.

The clonotype was recovered from a girl aged 10-17 years with multiple sclerosis. This chain links TRBV7-6 with TRBJ2-7, with TRBD1 matching 8 bases. Material for sequencing was blood. CDR3 DNA: TGTGCCAGCAGCCGGCGGACAGGGAATACCTACGAGCAGTACTTC. Encoded protein: CASSRRTGNTYEQYF.